This T cell receptor beta chain was captured by sequencing in a study of vaccination and CD4 T cells after COVID-19. Findings and caveats of the study: Post-vaccination, and not before, a median roughly 86% of reactive clones appeared in convalescent patients.

Specified treatment: roughly ten-day PBMC culture with coronavirus spike peptide pools or control peptides (ViraFEST assay). Oncomine TCR Beta short-read sequencing was applied to DNA from cultured CD4+ T cells. Genomic DNA extraction was carried out from cultured CD4+ T cells. TCRdb fed the PCR reads into MiXCR, producing one record per CDR3 protein. The table includes about 20,000 distinct CDR3 sequences, 70% detected once. As to this clonotype: Antigen unknown.

The receptor was isolated from a human donor who had recovered from COVID-19. The specimen sequenced was CD4+ T cells from blood, cultured in vitro.

CDR3 bases: TGTGCCAGCAGCGGTCGACAGGGCCATCAGCCCCAGCATTTT. It encodes CASSGRQGHQPQHF. The rearrangement uses TRBV9 and TRBJ1-5; 7 nucleotides line up with TRBD1. The CDR3 covers 14 residues. CDR1 SGDLS and CDR2 YYNGEE come from the germline V gene. Unmatched junction bases numbered 5, after V lost 3 bases and J lost 5 bases.